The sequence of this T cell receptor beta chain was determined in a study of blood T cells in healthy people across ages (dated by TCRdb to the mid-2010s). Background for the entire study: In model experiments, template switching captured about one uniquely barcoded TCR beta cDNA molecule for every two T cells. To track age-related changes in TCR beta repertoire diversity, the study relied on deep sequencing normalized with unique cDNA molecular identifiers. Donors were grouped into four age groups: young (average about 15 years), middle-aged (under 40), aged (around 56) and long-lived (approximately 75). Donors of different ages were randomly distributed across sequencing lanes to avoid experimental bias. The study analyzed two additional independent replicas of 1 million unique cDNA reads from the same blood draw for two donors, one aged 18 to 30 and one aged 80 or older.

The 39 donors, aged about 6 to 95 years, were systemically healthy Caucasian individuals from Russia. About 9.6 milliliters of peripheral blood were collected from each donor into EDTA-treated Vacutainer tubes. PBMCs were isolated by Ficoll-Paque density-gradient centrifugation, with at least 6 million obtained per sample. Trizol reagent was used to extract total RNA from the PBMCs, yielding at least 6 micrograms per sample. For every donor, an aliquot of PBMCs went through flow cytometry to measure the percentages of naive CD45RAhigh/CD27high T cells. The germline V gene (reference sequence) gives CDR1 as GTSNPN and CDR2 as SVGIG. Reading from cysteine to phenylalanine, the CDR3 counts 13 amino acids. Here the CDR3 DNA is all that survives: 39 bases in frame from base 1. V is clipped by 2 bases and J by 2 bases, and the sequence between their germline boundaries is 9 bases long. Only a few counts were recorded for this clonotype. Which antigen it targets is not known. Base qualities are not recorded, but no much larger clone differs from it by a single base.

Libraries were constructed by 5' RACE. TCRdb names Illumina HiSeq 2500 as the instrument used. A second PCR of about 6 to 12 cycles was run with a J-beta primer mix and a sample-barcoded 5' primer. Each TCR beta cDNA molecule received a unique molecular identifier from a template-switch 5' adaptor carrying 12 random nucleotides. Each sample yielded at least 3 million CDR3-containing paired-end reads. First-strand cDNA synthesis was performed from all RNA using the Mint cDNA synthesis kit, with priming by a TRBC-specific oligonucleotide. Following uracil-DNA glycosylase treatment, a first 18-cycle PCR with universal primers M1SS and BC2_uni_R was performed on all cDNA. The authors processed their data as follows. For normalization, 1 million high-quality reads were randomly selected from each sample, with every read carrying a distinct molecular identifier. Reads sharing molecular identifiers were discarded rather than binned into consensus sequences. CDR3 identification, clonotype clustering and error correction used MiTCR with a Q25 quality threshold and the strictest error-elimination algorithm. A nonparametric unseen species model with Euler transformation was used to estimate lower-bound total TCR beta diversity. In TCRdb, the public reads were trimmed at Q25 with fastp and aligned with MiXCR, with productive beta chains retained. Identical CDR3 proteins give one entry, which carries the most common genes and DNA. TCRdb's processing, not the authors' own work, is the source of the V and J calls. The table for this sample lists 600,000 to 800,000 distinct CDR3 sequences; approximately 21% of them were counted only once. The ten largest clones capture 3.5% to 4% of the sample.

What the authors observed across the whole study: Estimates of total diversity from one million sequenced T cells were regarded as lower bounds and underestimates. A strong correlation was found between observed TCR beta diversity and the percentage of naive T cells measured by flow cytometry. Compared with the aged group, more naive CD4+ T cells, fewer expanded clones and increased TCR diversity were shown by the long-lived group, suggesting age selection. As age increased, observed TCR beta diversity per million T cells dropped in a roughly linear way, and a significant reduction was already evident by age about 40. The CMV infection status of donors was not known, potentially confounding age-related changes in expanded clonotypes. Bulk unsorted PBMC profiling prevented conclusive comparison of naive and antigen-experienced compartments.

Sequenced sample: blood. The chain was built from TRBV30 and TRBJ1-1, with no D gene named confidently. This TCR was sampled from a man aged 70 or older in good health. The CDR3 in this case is CAWSRRVNTEAFF. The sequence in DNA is TGTGCCTGGAGTCGTCGGGTTAACACTGAAGCTTTCTTT.